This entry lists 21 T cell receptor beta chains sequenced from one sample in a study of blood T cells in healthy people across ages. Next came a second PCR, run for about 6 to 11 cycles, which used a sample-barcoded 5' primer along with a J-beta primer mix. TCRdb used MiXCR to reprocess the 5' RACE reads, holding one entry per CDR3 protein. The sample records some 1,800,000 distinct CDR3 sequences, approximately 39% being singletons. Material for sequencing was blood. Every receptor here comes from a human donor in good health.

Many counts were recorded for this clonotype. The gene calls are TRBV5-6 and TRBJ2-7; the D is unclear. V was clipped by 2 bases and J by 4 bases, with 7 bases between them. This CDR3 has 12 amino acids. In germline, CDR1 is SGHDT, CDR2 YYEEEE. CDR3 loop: CASSLYEYEQYF. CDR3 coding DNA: TGTGCCAGCAGCTTATATGAATACGAGCAGTACTTC.

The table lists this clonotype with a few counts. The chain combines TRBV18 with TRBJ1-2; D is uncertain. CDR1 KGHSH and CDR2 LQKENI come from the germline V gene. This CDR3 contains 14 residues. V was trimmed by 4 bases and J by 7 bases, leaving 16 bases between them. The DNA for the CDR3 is TGTGCCAGCTCACACAGAATCATGGGGAGTGGCTACACCTTC. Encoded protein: CASSHRIMGSGYTF.

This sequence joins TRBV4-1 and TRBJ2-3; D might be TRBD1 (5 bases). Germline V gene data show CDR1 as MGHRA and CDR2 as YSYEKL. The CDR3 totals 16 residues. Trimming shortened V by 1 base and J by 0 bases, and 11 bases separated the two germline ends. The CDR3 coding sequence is TGCGCCAGCAGCCAAGGTAGCAGGGATAGCACAGATACGCAGTATTTT. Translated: CASSQGSRDSTDTQYF.

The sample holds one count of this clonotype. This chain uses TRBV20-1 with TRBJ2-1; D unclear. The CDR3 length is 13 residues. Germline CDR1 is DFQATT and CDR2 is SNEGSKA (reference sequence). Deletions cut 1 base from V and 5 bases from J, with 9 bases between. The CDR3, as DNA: TGCAGTGCTAGAGTTTGCCGGGACAATGAGCAGTTCTTC. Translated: CSARVCRDNEQFF.

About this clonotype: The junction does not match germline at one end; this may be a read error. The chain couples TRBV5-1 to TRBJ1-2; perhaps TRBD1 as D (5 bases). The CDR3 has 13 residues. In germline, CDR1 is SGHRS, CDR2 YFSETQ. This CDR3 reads CVSSLRGSDGYTF. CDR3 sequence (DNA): TGCGTCAGCAGCCTACGGGGGAGTGATGGCTACACCTTC.

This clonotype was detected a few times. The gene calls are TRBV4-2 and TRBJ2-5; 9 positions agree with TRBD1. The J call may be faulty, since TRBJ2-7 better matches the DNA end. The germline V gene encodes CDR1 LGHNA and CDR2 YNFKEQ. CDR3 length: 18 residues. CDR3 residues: CASSQGQQGADGLYEQYF. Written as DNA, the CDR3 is TGTGCCAGCAGCCAAGGACAACAGGGGGCGGATGGTCTCTACGAGCAGTACTTC.

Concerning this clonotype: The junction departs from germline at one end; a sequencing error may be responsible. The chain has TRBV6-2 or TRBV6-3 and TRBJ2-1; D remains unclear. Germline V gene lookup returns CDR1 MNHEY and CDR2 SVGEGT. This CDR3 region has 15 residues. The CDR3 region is CASSSTRGGYNEQFF. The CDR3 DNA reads TGTGCCAGCAGTTCAACCCGAGGCGGTTACAACGAGCAGTTCTTC.

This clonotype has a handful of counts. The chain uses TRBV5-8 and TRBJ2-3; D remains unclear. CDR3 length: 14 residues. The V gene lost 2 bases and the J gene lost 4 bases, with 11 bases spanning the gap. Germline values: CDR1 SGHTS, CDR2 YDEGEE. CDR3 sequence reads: CASSFKSHSDTQYF. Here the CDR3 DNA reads TGTGCCAGCAGCTTTAAGTCCCATTCAGATACGCAGTATTTT. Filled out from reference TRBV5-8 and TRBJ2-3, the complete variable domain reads EAGVTQSPTHLIKTRGQQATLRCSPISGHTSVYWYQQALGLGLQFLLWYDEGEERNRGNFPPRFSGRQFPNYSSELNVNALELEDSALYLCASSFKSHSDTQYFGPGTRLTVL.

For the CDR3, the DNA is TGTGCCAGCAGCTTAGGACTGCAACGGCCGCAGGAGACCCAGTACTTC. Its protein is CASSLGLQRPQETQYF. V is TRBV5-5 and J is TRBJ2-5, with D possibly TRBD2 on 5 matching bases. Trimming took 2 bases from V and 5 from J, leaving 19 bases between them. CDR1 SGHKS and CDR2 YYEKEE come from the germline V gene (reference sequence). This CDR3 contains 16 residues.

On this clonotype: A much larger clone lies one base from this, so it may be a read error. CDR3 sequence: CARSPTGGSGANVLTF. The CDR3 DNA reads TGCGCCCGCAGCCCGACTGGGGGCTCTGGGGCCAACGTCCTGACTTTC. J is TRBJ2-6 and V is TRBV4-1; tentatively, D is TRBD1 or TRBD2 (5 bases each). This CDR3 is 16 amino acids long. Germline CDR1 is MGHRA and CDR2 is YSYEKL.

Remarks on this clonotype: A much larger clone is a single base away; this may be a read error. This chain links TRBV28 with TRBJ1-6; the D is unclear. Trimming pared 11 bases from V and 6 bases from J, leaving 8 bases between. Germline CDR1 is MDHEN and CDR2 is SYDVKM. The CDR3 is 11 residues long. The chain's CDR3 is CAGASNSPLHF. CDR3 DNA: TGTGCCGGCGCCTCTAATTCACCCCTCCACTTT.

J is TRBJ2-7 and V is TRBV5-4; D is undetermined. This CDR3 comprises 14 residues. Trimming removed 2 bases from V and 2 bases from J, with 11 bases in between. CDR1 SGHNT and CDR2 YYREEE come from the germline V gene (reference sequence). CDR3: CASSFKGGAYEQYF. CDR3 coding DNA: TGTGCCAGCAGCTTTAAGGGCGGAGCCTACGAGCAGTACTTC.

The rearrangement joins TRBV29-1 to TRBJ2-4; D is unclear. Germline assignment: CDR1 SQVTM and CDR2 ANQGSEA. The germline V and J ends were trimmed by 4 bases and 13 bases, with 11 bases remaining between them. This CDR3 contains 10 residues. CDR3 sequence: CSVGSQEQYF. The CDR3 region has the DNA TGCAGCGTTGGGTCCCAGGAGCAGTACTTC. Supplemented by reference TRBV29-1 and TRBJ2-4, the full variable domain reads SAVISQKPSRDICQRGTSLTIQCQVDSQVTMMFWYRQQPGQSLTLIATANQGSEATYESGFVIDKFPISRPNLTFSTLTVSNMSPEDSSIYLCSVGSQEQYFGAGTRLSVL.

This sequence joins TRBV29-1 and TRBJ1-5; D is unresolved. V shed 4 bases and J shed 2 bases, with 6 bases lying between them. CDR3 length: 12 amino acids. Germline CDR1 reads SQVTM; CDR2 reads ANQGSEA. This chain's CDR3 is CSVVSGNQPQHF. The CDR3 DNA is TGCAGCGTTGTGTCAGGCAATCAGCCCCAGCATTTT.

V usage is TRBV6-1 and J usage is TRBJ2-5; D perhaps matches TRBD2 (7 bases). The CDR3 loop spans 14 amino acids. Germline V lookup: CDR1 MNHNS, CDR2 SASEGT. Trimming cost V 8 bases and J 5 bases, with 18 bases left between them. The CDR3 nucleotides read TGTGCCAGCGGGGAAGGGGGGGGCCCCGAGACCCAGTACTTC. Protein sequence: CASGEGGGPETQYF.

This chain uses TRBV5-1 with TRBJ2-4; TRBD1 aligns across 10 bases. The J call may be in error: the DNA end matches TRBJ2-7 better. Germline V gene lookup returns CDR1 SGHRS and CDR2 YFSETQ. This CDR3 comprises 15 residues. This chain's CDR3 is CASSPSTGTGVEQYF. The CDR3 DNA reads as TGCGCCAGCAGCCCTTCCACCGGGACAGGGGTCGAGCAGTACTTC.

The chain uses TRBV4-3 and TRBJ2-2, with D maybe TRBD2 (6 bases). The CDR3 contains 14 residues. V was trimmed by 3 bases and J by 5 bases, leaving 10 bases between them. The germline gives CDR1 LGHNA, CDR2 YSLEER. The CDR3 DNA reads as TGCGCCAGCAGCCACTATAGCGGAACCGGGGAGCTGTTTTTT. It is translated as CASSHYSGTGELFF.

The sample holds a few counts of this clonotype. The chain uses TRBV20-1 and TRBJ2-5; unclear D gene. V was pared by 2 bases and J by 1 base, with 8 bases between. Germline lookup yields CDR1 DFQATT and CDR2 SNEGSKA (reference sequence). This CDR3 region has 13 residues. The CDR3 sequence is CSARKPPQETQYF. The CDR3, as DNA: TGCAGTGCTAGAAAGCCCCCCCAAGAGACCCAGTACTTC.

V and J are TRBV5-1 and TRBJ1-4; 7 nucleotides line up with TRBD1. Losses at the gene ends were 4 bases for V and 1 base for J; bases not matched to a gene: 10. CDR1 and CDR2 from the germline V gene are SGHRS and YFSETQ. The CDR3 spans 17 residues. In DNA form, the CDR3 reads TGCGCCAGCAGCCCTAGGCAGGGGGAAATAACTAATGAAAAACTGTTTTTT. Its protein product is CASSPRQGEITNEKLFF.

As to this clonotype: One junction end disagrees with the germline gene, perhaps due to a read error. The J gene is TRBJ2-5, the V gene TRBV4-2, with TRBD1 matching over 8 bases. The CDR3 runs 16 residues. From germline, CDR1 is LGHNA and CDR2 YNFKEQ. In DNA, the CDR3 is TGTGCCAACAGCCAATCTCTCGGACAGGGAGGCGAGACCCAGTACTTC. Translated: CANSQSLGQGGETQYF.

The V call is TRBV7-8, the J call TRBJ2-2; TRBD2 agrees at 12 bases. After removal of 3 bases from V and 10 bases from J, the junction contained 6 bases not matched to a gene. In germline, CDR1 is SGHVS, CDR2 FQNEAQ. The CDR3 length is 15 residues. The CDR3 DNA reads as TGTGCCAGCAGCTTCGGACTAGCGGGGTTCGAGGAGCTGTTTTTT. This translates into CASSFGLAGFEELFF.